Below are 29 T cell receptor beta chains sequenced from a single sample in a study of T cells in narcolepsy. Measured with immunoSEQ multiplex PCR; TCRdb has only the in-frame clones, and not every one. Found here are approximately 35,000 clones, approximately 80% of them singletons; the top ten hold roughly 2.1%. The sample comprised memory (CD45RA-) CD4+ T cells from blood. The receptors here all came from a human donor in good health.

The chain carries TRBV18 and TRBJ2-2, with TRBD1 matching over 7 bases. Trimming removed 3 bases from V and 4 bases from J; junction bases left unmatched: 2. This CDR3 comprises 14 residues. Per germline, CDR1 KGHSH and CDR2 LQKENI. The CDR3 DNA reads as TGTGCCAGCTCACCCGGGACAGTCACCGGGGAGCTGTTTTTT. The encoded protein is CASSPGTVTGELFF.

The chain carries TRBV4-2 and TRBJ2-7; D not resolved. The germline V gene encodes CDR1 LGHNA and CDR2 YNFKEQ. The CDR3 contains 13 residues. V lost 4 bases, J lost 2 bases, and 9 bases lay in between. The CDR3 DNA reads TGTGCCAGCAGCCTTCCAGGCACCTACGAGCAGTACTTC. It yields the protein CASSLPGTYEQYF.

The chain uses TRBV5-4 and TRBJ1-6; weak D call: TRBD1 (5 bases). V was trimmed by 4 bases and J by 3 bases, leaving 11 bases between them. The CDR3 is 15 residues long. Germline CDR1 SGHNT, CDR2 YYREEE (reference sequence). The CDR3 DNA sequence: TGTGCCAGCAGCCGCGGGACTGACTATAATTCACCCCTCCACTTT. Translation gives CASSRGTDYNSPLHF. Based on the CDR3 plus reference TRBV5-4 and TRBJ1-6, the full variable domain is ETGVTQSPTHLIKTRGQQVTLRCSSQSGHNTVSWYQQALGQGPQFIFQYYREEENGRGNFPPRFSGLQFPNYSSELNVNALELDDSALYLCASSRGTDYNSPLHFGNGTRLTVT.

This clone has just a few counts. The rearrangement uses TRBV5-1 and TRBJ1-2; D uncertain. The germline V and J ends were trimmed by 4 bases and 4 bases, with 23 bases remaining between them. This CDR3 has 17 residues. The germline V gene has CDR1 SGHRS and CDR2 YFSETQ. As DNA, the CDR3 is TGCGCCAGCAGCCCTTATTCCCCTGCACCGATTTCCTATGGCTACACCTTC. Encoded protein: CASSPYSPAPISYGYTF.

This chain connects TRBV7-2 to TRBJ1-5; 7 nucleotides align to TRBD1. V shed 4 bases, J shed 4 bases, and the junction held 4 bases outside the gene matches. Germline CDR1 and CDR2: SGHTA and FQGNSA. The CDR3 has 14 residues. DNA for the CDR3: TGTGCCAGCAGCTCACAGGGGTTGAATCAGCCCCAGCATTTT. It yields the protein CASSSQGLNQPQHF.

This rearrangement joins TRBV5-6 to TRBJ2-5; a possible D gene is TRBD1 (6 bases). Germline loops: CDR1 SGHDT, CDR2 YYEEEE. V lost 0 bases and J lost 5, with 8 bases in between. The CDR3 contains 13 residues. CDR3 sequence: CASSLGGPETQYF. DNA for the CDR3: TGTGCCAGCAGCTTGGGGGGGCCGGAGACCCAGTACTTC.

The chain couples TRBV6-5 to TRBJ1-1; D not certain. Germline assignment: CDR1 MNHEY and CDR2 SVGAGI. The CDR3 totals 13 residues. The V end was cut by 2 bases, the J end by 5 bases, with 9 bases between. The CDR3 nucleotides read TGTGCCAGCAGTTACGCCGGAGGGACTGAAGCTTTCTTT. It translates to CASSYAGGTEAFF.

The V and J genes are TRBV27 and TRBJ2-1, with D possibly being TRBD2 (7 bases). Germline values: CDR1 MNHEY, CDR2 SMNVEV (reference sequence). This CDR3 comprises 15 residues. The V end was cut by 2 bases, the J end by 6 bases, with 14 bases between. The CDR3 spells CASSLRGGFGNEQFF. CDR3 in DNA: TGTGCCAGCAGTTTAAGGGGGGGATTTGGCAATGAGCAGTTCTTC.

The V gene is TRBV5-1, the J gene TRBJ1-1, with D hard to call. This CDR3 has 14 residues. Trimming took 0 bases from V and 1 from J, leaving 7 bases between them. Germline CDR1 SGHRS, CDR2 YFSETQ. CDR3 sequence: CASSLELPNTEAFF. Here the CDR3 DNA reads TGCGCCAGCAGCTTGGAACTTCCGAACACTGAAGCTTTCTTT.

The chain employs TRBV6-1 and TRBJ1-1; D is possibly TRBD1 (6 bases). The V gene's germline CDR1 is MNHNS and CDR2 SASEGT. V shed 5 bases and J shed 10 bases, with 14 bases lying between them. The CDR3 is made up of 12 amino acids. DNA of the CDR3: TGTGCCAGCAGTTTCTCGGGCAGGGGAGCTTTCTTT. Amino acids: CASSFSGRGAFF.

This clone was found once. This chain joins TRBV10-3 and TRBJ2-2; 7 nucleotides align to TRBD2. Per the germline V gene, CDR1 is ENHRY and CDR2 is SYGVKD. The CDR3 is made up of 18 amino acids. V lost 2 bases and J lost 0; bases outside the gene matches: 9. This chain's CDR3 is CAISEPEGRGSNTGELFF. The DNA for the CDR3 is TGTGCCATCAGTGAGCCCGAGGGGCGGGGGTCGAACACCGGGGAGCTGTTTTTT.

The sample holds one count of this clone. Germline and junction disagree at one end, which may indicate a read error. The CDR3 DNA reads TGCGCCAGCAGTGAGTCGGGCAGTACCTCCTGCGAGCAGTACTTC. Translation gives CASSESGSTSCEQYF. The chain joins TRBV10-1 to TRBJ2-7, with no clear D. The germline gives CDR1 WNHNN, CDR2 SYGVQD (reference sequence). The CDR3 totals 15 residues.

In DNA form, the CDR3 reads TGTGCCAGCTCAGGGTCACGGGGCCACTTTAACACTGAAGCTTTCTTT. Its protein is CASSGSRGHFNTEAFF. The chain is built from TRBV18 and TRBJ1-1; tentative D call: TRBD1 (5 bases). V was clipped by 5 bases and J by 2 bases, with 18 bases between them. Per germline, CDR1 KGHSH and CDR2 LQKENI. The CDR3 has 16 residues.

This chain connects TRBV7-2 to TRBJ2-1, with no clear D. From germline, CDR1 is SGHTA and CDR2 FQGNSA. The CDR3 contains 13 residues. V was shortened by 1 base and J by 7 bases, with 8 bases between the two germline ends. CDR3 sequence reads: CASSLDQLNEQFF. CDR3 sequence (DNA): TGTGCCAGCAGCTTAGATCAGTTAAATGAGCAGTTCTTC.

This chain uses TRBV5-1 with TRBJ1-1; TRBD1 matches 10 bases. The V gene's germline CDR1 is SGHRS and CDR2 YFSETQ. The ends lost 4 bases at V and 11 bases at J; junction bases unmatched: 11. This CDR3 is built from 14 residues. The DNA of the CDR3 is TGCGCCAGCAGCCCAGGACAGGGGGTGTTCGACGCTTTCTTT. Its translation is CASSPGQGVFDAFF.

This clone has just one count. V is TRBV5-1 and J is TRBJ2-5; 7 bases map to TRBD1. This CDR3 comprises 15 residues. CDR1 is SGHRS, CDR2 YFSETQ, per germline. V shed 0 bases and J 2 bases; nucleotides not matched to a gene: 4. The CDR3 bases are TGCGCCAGCAGCTTGGTCGGGACAGCTCAAGAGACCCAGTACTTC. Translating it yields CASSLVGTAQETQYF.

This sequence joins TRBV11-2 and TRBJ1-2; D is unresolved. V lost 0 bases, J lost 8 bases, and 16 bases lay in between. This CDR3 is built from 15 residues. Germline lookup yields CDR1 SGHAT and CDR2 FQNNGV. The CDR3 loop reads CASSLDRRLVFGYTF. The CDR3, as DNA: TGTGCCAGCAGCTTAGATCGGCGGTTAGTTTTCGGCTACACCTTC.

A few counts support this clone. The genes are TRBV6-5 and TRBJ1-1, with D unclear. V lost 0 bases to trimming and J lost 5 bases, with 13 bases between them. This CDR3 spans 15 amino acids. Germline assignment: CDR1 MNHEY and CDR2 SVGAGI. The CDR3 coding sequence is TGTGCCAGCAGTTACTCGGTATTAGCGAAGACTGAAGCTTTCTTT. It codes for CASSYSVLAKTEAFF.

The J gene is TRBJ1-3, the V gene TRBV7-8; D is possibly TRBD1 (5 bases). The CDR3 length is 15 residues. Germline V gives CDR1 SGHVS, CDR2 FQNEAQ. V lost 10 bases and J lost 0, with 16 bases in between. CDR3 region: CATQTRGYSGNTIYF. Written as DNA, the CDR3 is TGTGCCACCCAAACTCGGGGCTACTCTGGAAACACCATATATTTT. Together with reference TRBV7-8 and TRBJ1-3, the CDR3 gives the full variable domain: GAGVSQSPRYKVAKRGQDVALRCDPISGHVSLFWYQQALGQGPEFLTYFQNEAQLDKSGLPSDRFFAERPEGSVSTLKIQRTQQEDSAVYLCATQTRGYSGNTIYFGEGSWLTVV.

In this sample, this clone turned up a few times. The DNA of the CDR3 is TGTGCCAGCACCCCCCAACAGGGAGGCACCGGGGAGCTGTTTTTT. It codes for CASTPQQGGTGELFF. The chain carries TRBV2 and TRBJ2-2; D might be TRBD1 or TRBD2, each matching 6 bases. This CDR3 has 15 amino acids. CDR1 is SNHLY, CDR2 FYNNEI, per germline. V gave up 7 bases and J gave up 4 bases, with 16 bases separating them.

Only one count was recorded for this clone. The chain combines TRBV10-3 with TRBJ1-2, with 11 bases matching TRBD1. V was clipped by 6 bases and J by 1 base; unmatched bases: 13. The CDR3 has 18 residues. Germline-derived CDR1 and CDR2 are ENHRY and SYGVKD. CDR3 sequence: CAISATGTGGDLNYGYTF. In DNA form, the CDR3 reads TGTGCCATCAGCGCAACCGGGACAGGGGGAGACCTTAACTATGGCTACACCTTC.

This chain links TRBV7-2 with TRBJ1-3; a weak D match, TRBD1 (5 bases). The germline V gene has CDR1 SGHTA and CDR2 FQGNSA. The germline V and J ends were trimmed by 3 bases and 4 bases, with 10 bases remaining between them. This CDR3 is built from 14 residues. The CDR3 is CASSFNGGGNTIYF. In DNA, the CDR3 is TGTGCCAGCAGCTTTAACGGGGGGGGAAACACCATATATTTT.

This chain connects TRBV10-1 to TRBJ2-2; D is possibly TRBD1 (6 bases). CDR1 is WNHNN and CDR2 is SYGVQD in the germline V gene (reference sequence). V shed 5 bases and J shed 6 bases, with 13 bases lying between them. The CDR3 has 14 residues. CDR3 nucleotide sequence: TGCGCCAGCAGTCCCCCAGGGGTACCCGGGGAGCTGTTTTTT. Translated: CASSPPGVPGELFF.

The rearrangement links TRBV6-5 to TRBJ2-1; weak D call: TRBD2 (5 bases). This CDR3 has 15 amino acids. Between the trimmed V and J ends, which lost 0 bases and 8 bases, there was a span of 14 bases. Germline V CDR1 and CDR2: MNHEY, SVGAGI. CDR3 nucleotides: TGTGCCAGCAGTTACTCGACTGGCGGAGGATATGAGCAGTTCTTC. It translates to CASSYSTGGGYEQFF.

The chain combines TRBV15 with TRBJ2-2; TRBD2 matches 11 bases. Germline V gene data show CDR1 as LNHNV and CDR2 as YYDKDF (reference sequence). The CDR3 is made up of 17 amino acids. Germline trimming cut 0 bases from V and 6 bases from J; bases unmatched to any gene: 6. The CDR3 nucleotides read TGTGCCACCAGCAGAGATGCACTAGCGGGAGTCGCCGGGGAGCTGTTTTTT. Translation: CATSRDALAGVAGELFF.

This clone was detected a few times. The chain has TRBV10-3 and TRBJ1-3; D gene unclear. Germline values: CDR1 ENHRY, CDR2 SYGVKD. This CDR3 region has 15 residues. V gave up 4 bases and J gave up 0 bases, with 10 bases separating them. CDR3 loop: CAISALTSSGNTIYF. CDR3 DNA: TGTGCCATCAGTGCTCTGACGAGCTCTGGAAACACCATATATTTT.

This clone was seen only a few times. The chain employs TRBV2 and TRBJ1-1; D is uncertain. CDR1 and CDR2 from the germline V gene are SNHLY and FYNNEI. The CDR3 runs to 14 residues. The ends were cut back, 3 bases at V and 6 bases at J, with 14 bases in the middle. The CDR3 region is CASSDLDGGAEAFF. DNA of the CDR3: TGTGCCAGCAGTGATTTAGACGGAGGCGCTGAAGCTTTCTTT.

The rearrangement joins TRBV5-6 to TRBJ2-5; TRBD2 might be the D (6 bases). CDR1 SGHDT and CDR2 YYEEEE come from the germline V gene. CDR3 size: 15 residues. Trimming cost V 1 base and J 9 bases, with 19 bases left between them. This CDR3 is CASSLWLRVTGAQYF. The CDR3 DNA is TGTGCCAGCAGCTTGTGGCTCAGGGTTACGGGGGCCCAGTACTTC.

The chain couples TRBV9 to TRBJ1-3; 8 bases match TRBD1. Germline CDR1 and CDR2: SGDLS and YYNGEE. The length of the CDR3 is 17 residues. With V trimmed by 3 bases and J by 0 bases, 8 bases remained unmatched. The CDR3 coding sequence is TGTGCCAGCAGCGCCCGACAGGGGATTAGCTCTGGAAACACCATATATTTT. As protein: CASSARQGISSGNTIYF.